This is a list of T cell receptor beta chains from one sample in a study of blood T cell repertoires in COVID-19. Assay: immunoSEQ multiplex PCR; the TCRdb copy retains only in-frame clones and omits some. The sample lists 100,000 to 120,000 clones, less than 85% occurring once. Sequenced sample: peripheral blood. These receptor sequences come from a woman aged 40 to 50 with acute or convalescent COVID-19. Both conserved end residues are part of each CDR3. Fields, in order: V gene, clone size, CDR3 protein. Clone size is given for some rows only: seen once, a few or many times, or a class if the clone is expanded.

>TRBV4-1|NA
CASSILRGINTEAFF
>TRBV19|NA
CASRTSGGTNEQFF
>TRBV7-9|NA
CASSPGGDQPQHF
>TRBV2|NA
CARHYRVSNQPQHF
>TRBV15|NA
CATSRDTQDEQYF
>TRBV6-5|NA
CATSRQGATGELFF
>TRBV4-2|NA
CASSQEAGGNQPQHF
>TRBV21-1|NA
CASSKALYCTGNLDEQYF
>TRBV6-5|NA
CASSYSPALRDTEAFF
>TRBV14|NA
CASSPGTAYGYTF
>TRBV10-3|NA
CAISDSGQGLYEQYF
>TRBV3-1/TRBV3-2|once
CASSQQGQLKNIQYF
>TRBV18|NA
CASSPWDSYSTNSPLHF
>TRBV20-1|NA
CSASWDRHMNTEAFF
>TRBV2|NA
CASSEAGGTGRVQPQHF
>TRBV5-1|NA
CASSMDTNTGELFF
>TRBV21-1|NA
CASSKGLTGGDMIGELFF
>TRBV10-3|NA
CAMTSGPGVGNNEQFF
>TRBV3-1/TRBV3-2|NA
CASSQGGPRGELFF
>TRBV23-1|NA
CARRRRDSSSPLGGYTF
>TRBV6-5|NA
CASSYRTGGYEQYF
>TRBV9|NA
CASTGIRNTGELFF